Below, one T cell receptor (beta chain) is given with its context. Its recognized antigen is unknown. No per-base quality is available; no much larger clone lies one base away. Read against the paper, the sample's time point label means: about 28 days (+/-7) after the second vaccine dose. Interpreted using the paper, the treatment or condition label stands for: meningococcal conjugate vaccine given as trial control. The vaccinee samples were drawn from two UK trials, COV001 and COV002, one of which was a single-blind randomized controlled phase 2/3 trial testing AZD1222 (ChAdOx1 nCoV-19) in healthy adults. For TCRbeta chain sequencing, PBMC samples were collected from trial participants at day 0 and at day 28 after the second dose. The CDR3 regions of human TCRbeta chains were analyzed by immunosequencing. In the paper's pipeline: Repertoire TCRs were matched against a reference library of SARS-CoV-2-specific TCRs generated with the MIRA antigen-specificity platform. Breadth was defined as the fraction of unique TCRs that were SARS-CoV-2-associated. Depth was defined as the fraction of total T cells that were SARS-CoV-2-associated. Using the MIRA data, each spike-specific TCR was assigned both to the spike region to which the TCR was reactive and to a CD4 or CD8 class. Log10-transformed breadth and depth values were compared by one-way ANOVA with Sidak's multiple comparisons tests. The immuneACCESS repertoire file appears here via TCRdb, limited to in-frame rearrangements. These files lack a portion of the clones; in checked studies, under half of the deficit traces to unresolved V genes, and the cause of the others is not known. That table furnishes V, J and clone size, whereas the DNA furnished D and trimming. The sample table holds 90,000 to 120,000 clones, of which around 86% were seen once. About 3.1% of the sample is in the top ten clones.

V drops 0 bases and J drops 5 bases, leaving 16 bases in between. CDR1 SEHNR and CDR2 FQNEAQ are derived from the germline V gene (reference sequence). The CDR3 goes from the cysteine to the phenylalanine over 16 residues. Just CDR3 DNA is preserved here, 48 bases in frame from base 1. This sample stems from a study of T cell responses to AZD1222 COVID-19 vaccine (dated by TCRdb to the early 2020s). About the study as a whole: TCR sequencing was performed for fewer than 250 trial participants, of whom around 200 were given two doses of AZD1222 and approximately 25 were given two doses of MenACWY control vaccine. Trial participants were enrolled by age into 18-55, 56-69 and 70-plus year subgroups, with roughly 150, 30 and 60 TCR-sequenced participants respectively.

The paper as a whole reports these results and caveats: Because no samples from the day 14 peak response were available, repertoires could be characterized only after the peak T cell response. Reportedly, almost half of the unique spike-specific TCRs recognized epitopes lying outside the regions that are mutated in the B.1.351 and B.1.1.7 variants. In the small 56-69-year group, the increase in depth fell short of significance, most likely because of low power. Spike-specific TCR breadth and depth rose significantly after two AZD1222 doses compared with day 0 and with MenACWY recipients. CD4 TCRs associated with the vaccine covered the entire spike protein, and the dominant responses were in regions 160-218 and 743-854. Conclusions about previously exposed vaccinees are limited, since just six AZD1222 recipients were seropositive for SARS-CoV-2 at baseline. Participants were mostly white British and included more females than males, and it was suggested by the authors that clonal diversity may have been underestimated.

Sequences were derived from peripheral blood, sampled 28 days after the second dose of the MenACWY control vaccine. The receptor was derived from an adult who received the MenACWY meningococcal vaccine as a control. This sequence uses TRBV7-9 and TRBJ1-2; TRBD1 is a weak D gene call, 6 bases matching. The DNA sequence follows: TGTGCCAGCAGCTTAGCGAAGGGGGAGGCAGGGTATGGCTACACCTTC. The translation is CASSLAKGEAGYGYTF. The full variable domain, completed from the reference TRBV7-9 and TRBJ1-2 proteins outside the CDR3, reads DTGVSQNPRHKITKRGQNVTFRCDPISEHNRLYWYRQTLGQGPEFLTYFQNEAQLEKSRLLSDRFSAERPKGSFSTLEIQRTEQGDSAMYLCASSLAKGEAGYGYTFGSGTRLTVV.